The 4 T cell receptor beta chains given below trace back to one sample, sequenced in a study of blood T cell repertoires in COVID-19. The assay was immunoSEQ multiplex PCR, and TCRdb's table has in-frame clones only and misses some. The sample lists 50,000 to 70,000 clones; roughly 82% were seen once. The specimen sequenced was peripheral blood. Receptors were obtained from an older woman with acute or convalescent COVID-19.

The rearrangement links TRBV7-9 to TRBJ1-3; D unresolved. V lost 3 bases and J 0 bases, leaving 9 bases between the germline ends. The CDR3 is 15 amino acids. CDR1 SEHNR and CDR2 FQNEAQ come from the germline V gene (reference sequence). Here the CDR3 reads CASSFPGSSGNTIYF. CDR3 coding DNA: TGTGCCAGCAGCTTCCCCGGGTCCTCTGGAAACACCATATATTTT. Based on the CDR3 plus reference TRBV7-9 and TRBJ1-3, the full variable domain is DTGVSQNPRHKITKRGQNVTFRCDPISEHNRLYWYRQTLGQGPEFLTYFQNEAQLEKSRLLSDRFSAERPKGSFSTLEIQRTEQGDSAMYLCASSFPGSSGNTIYFGEGSWLTVV.

The V call is TRBV24-1, the J call TRBJ1-2; 7 positions agree with TRBD1. The trim removed 2 bases at V and 2 bases at J, leaving 1 base unmatched. CDR3 length: 14 residues. Germline V CDR1 and CDR2: KGHDR, SFDVKD. The CDR3 here is CATSDSDRNYGYTF. In DNA form, the CDR3 reads TGTGCCACCAGTGATTCGGACAGGAACTATGGCTACACCTTC.

This clone was counted a single time. The chain links TRBV10-2 to TRBJ2-7; 10 bases are a match to TRBD1. V was pared by 4 bases and J by 1 base, with 7 bases of the junction left unmatched. Germline V CDR1 and CDR2: WSHSY, SAAADI. This CDR3 region has 16 residues. The CDR3 DNA reads as TGCGCCAGCAGTGGTTGGACAGGGGGTGGGTCCTACGAGCAGTACTTC. This codes for CASSGWTGGGSYEQYF.

The chain links TRBV2 to TRBJ2-5; 8 nucleotides line up with TRBD2. Germline CDR1 is SNHLY and CDR2 is FYNNEI. The CDR3 runs 15 residues. The ends lost 4 bases at V and 2 bases at J; junction bases unmatched: 6. The CDR3 DNA sequence: TGTGCCAGCAGTGGGTTACTAGCGGAACAAGAGACCCAGTACTTC. Translated: CASSGLLAEQETQYF.